This is a list of T cell receptor beta chains from one sample in a study of beta chain features in type 1 diabetes. Assay used: immunoSEQ multiplex PCR; TCRdb lists only in-frame clones, some missing. Of about 320,000 clones listed, 14% are singletons. The sequencing sample was made of central memory CD4+ T cells from blood. The origin of the receptors is a man between 25 and 39 years old in good health. The CDR3 runs from the conserved cysteine through the conserved F or W. A D gene is named only where the DNA matches it firmly. The size field is filled for only some rows; it gives once, few, many or a size class.

D	J	size	V	DNA	CDR3
NA	TRBJ2-2	NA	TRBV29-1	TGCAGCGTGTCTTCGAGGTCCGGGGAGCTGTTTTTT	CSVSSRSGELFF
TRBD2	TRBJ2-7	few	TRBV25-1	TGTGCCAGCGGGGGGGGTTACGAGCAGTACTTC	CASGGGYEQYF
TRBD1	TRBJ2-1	NA	TRBV11-3	TGTGCCAGCAGCTACCGGCGGACAGGAAGCTACAATGAGCAGTTCTTC	CASSYRRTGSYNEQFF
NA	TRBJ2-4	few	TRBV11-2	TGTGCCAGCAGCCCTATCACGGGACCCAAAAACATTCAGTACTTC	CASSPITGPKNIQYF
NA	TRBJ1-5	NA	TRBV2	TGTGCCAGCAGTGAAGGTGGCAGAAGGACTCAGCCCCAGCATTTT	CASSEGGRRTQPQHF
NA	TRBJ2-6	few	TRBV6-6	TGTGCCAGCAGTTGGGGTGATGCTGGGGCCAACGTCCTGACTTTC	CASSWGDAGANVLTF
NA	TRBJ1-1	few	TRBV7-2	TGTGCCAGCAGCTTAGGGTCGGGCACTGAAGCTTTCTTT	CASSLGSGTEAFF
TRBD1	TRBJ1-2	NA	TRBV5-6	TGTGCCAGCAGCTTGTTTGGACAGGGGGGAGGCTACACCTTC	CASSLFGQGGGYTF
NA	TRBJ2-7	few	TRBV25-1	TGTGCCACTTCGGGACTGCTCTACGAGCAGTACTTC	CATSGLLYEQYF
TRBD1	TRBJ2-1	few	TRBV11-2	TGTGCCAGCAGCTTAACACAGGGGTCCTACAATGAGCAGTTCTTC	CASSLTQGSYNEQFF
TRBD1	TRBJ1-6	few	TRBV25-1	TGTGCCAGCGGACAGGCCATAAATTCACCCCTCCACTTT	CASGQAINSPLHF
NA	TRBJ2-5	NA	TRBV19	TGTGCCAGTAGTTACGGGTACCAAGAGACCCAGTACTTC	CASSYGYQETQYF
NA	TRBJ2-5	few	TRBV6-5	TGTGCCAGCAGTTACTCGAGTGGGGAGCGGGCGACCCAGTACTTC	CASSYSSGERATQYF
TRBD1	TRBJ1-4	once	TRBV5-4	TGTGCCAGCAGCTTCGGGACAGGGGGCTATGAAAAACTGTTTTTT	CASSFGTGGYEKLFF
NA	TRBJ2-5	once	TRBV5-1	TGCGCCAGCAGCTTGGCAGGGTCAATGGTGGAGACCCAGTACTTC	CASSLAGSMVETQYF
TRBD2	TRBJ2-5	few	TRBV14	TGTGCCAGCAGCCTGGCCCTCAAGCGGGAGCTGGAGACCCAGTACTTC	CASSLALKRELETQYF
TRBD2	TRBJ2-2	NA	TRBV2	TGTGCCAGCAGAAGCCTAGCGGGGGGGCTGGGCACCGGGGAGCTGTTTTTT	CASRSLAGGLGTGELFF
NA	TRBJ2-5	few	TRBV13	TGTGCCAGCAGCTTACAGGGCCTGGGTGAGCAAGAGACCCAGTACTTC	CASSLQGLGEQETQYF
TRBD2	TRBJ2-7	NA	TRBV2	TGTGCCAGCAGCTGGACTAGCGGGGGCTTTGAGCAGTACTTC	CASSWTSGGFEQYF
TRBD1	TRBJ1-2	few	TRBV6-5	TGTGCCAGCAGCCTGACAGGGAACGGCTACACCTTC	CASSLTGNGYTF
TRBD2	TRBJ2-1	few	TRBV19	TGTGCCAGTAGTACCCCTGGGGGGGATGAGCAGTTCTTC	CASSTPGGDEQFF
NA	TRBJ1-1	NA	TRBV27	TGTGCCAGCAGTTTGGGGGCTACCTTTGTACAGGCTTTCTTT	CASSLGATFVQAFF
NA	TRBJ2-4	NA	TRBV5-6	TGTGCCAGCAGCTTGAAGGTAGCCAAAAACATTCAGTACTTC	CASSLKVAKNIQYF
NA	TRBJ2-3	NA	TRBV9	TGTGCCAGCAGCGTAGTTGACAGCCCCTCCACAGATACGCAGTATTTT	CASSVVDSPSTDTQYF
TRBD1	TRBJ1-5	NA	TRBV30	TGTGCCTGGAGTCAAGGGACAGGGGTAAATCAGCCCCAGCATTTT	CAWSQGTGVNQPQHF
TRBD1	TRBJ2-2	few	TRBV29-1	TGCAGCGCCAAAAAACCGGGACAGGAAACCGGGGAGCTGTTTTTT	CSAKKPGQETGELFF
TRBD2	TRBJ2-1	NA	TRBV30	TGTGCCTGGAGTGTTATAGCGGGAGGGATAGGGTTTTCAAATGAGCAGTTCTTC	CAWSVIAGGIGFSNEQFF
NA	TRBJ2-1	NA	TRBV7-3	TGTGCCAGCAGCCACGCCTCAGGCGGGGAGCAGTTCTTC	CASSHASGGEQFF